This T cell receptor (beta chain) was captured in a study of blood T cell repertoires in COVID-19. Study information: COVID-19 samples, acute and convalescent, were from the United States, Italy and Spain. Sources were T cells, B-cell-depleted T cells, or PBMCs; the material itself was cDNA or gDNA.

Germline lookup yields CDR1 LNHNV and CDR2 YYDKDF (reference sequence). J lost 6 bases, V lost 3 bases, and 0 bases had no gene match. The CDR3 spans 12 residues. In the authors' methods: The assay estimated nucleated cells by amplifying reference gene primers. Here immunoSEQ multiplex PCR was the method, and the copy in TCRdb shows in-frame clones only, minus some. The V and J calls and clone size are taken from that table; D and trimming were inferred from the DNA. The sample lists around 100,000 clones; more than 80% were seen once. Sequencing input: peripheral blood. This TCR derives from a human donor in a cohort sampled during active COVID-19. This chain uses TRBV15 with TRBJ2-3; 7 positions match TRBD2. In nucleotides, the CDR3 is TGTGCCACCAGCAGGGGGGGGGATACGCAGTATTTT. Protein: CATSRGGDTQYF.